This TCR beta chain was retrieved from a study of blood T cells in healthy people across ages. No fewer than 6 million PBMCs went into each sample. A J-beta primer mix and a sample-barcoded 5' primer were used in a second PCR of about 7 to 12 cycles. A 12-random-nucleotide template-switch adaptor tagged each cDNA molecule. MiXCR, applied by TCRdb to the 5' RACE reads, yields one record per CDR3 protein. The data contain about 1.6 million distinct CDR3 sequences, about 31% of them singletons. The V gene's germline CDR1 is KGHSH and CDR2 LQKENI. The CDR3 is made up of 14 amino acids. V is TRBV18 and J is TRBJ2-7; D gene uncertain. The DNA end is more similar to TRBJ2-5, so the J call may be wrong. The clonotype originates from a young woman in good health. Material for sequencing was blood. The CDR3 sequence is CASSPRAGRETQYF. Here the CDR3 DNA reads TGTGCCAGCTCACCACGGGCAGGTCGGGAGACCCAGTACTTC.